The entry below gives a single T cell receptor (beta chain) sequence along with its context. Here immunoSEQ multiplex PCR was the method, and the copy in TCRdb shows in-frame clones only, minus some. The sample records 100,000 to 150,000 clones, approximately 87% being singletons. The data were taken from a study of blood T cell repertoires in COVID-19. Deletions cut 0 bases from V and 3 bases from J, with 12 bases between. Per germline, CDR1 SGHDN and CDR2 FVKESK. The CDR3 spans 15 residues. This clonotype originated in a man aged 50-60 years with acute or convalescent COVID-19. The chain combines TRBV14 with TRBJ2-7; the D gene is possibly TRBD1 (6 bases). The source material was peripheral blood. CDR3: CASSQEGASVYEQYF. The CDR3 coding sequence is TGTGCCAGCAGCCAAGAGGGGGCCTCGGTCTACGAGCAGTACTTC.